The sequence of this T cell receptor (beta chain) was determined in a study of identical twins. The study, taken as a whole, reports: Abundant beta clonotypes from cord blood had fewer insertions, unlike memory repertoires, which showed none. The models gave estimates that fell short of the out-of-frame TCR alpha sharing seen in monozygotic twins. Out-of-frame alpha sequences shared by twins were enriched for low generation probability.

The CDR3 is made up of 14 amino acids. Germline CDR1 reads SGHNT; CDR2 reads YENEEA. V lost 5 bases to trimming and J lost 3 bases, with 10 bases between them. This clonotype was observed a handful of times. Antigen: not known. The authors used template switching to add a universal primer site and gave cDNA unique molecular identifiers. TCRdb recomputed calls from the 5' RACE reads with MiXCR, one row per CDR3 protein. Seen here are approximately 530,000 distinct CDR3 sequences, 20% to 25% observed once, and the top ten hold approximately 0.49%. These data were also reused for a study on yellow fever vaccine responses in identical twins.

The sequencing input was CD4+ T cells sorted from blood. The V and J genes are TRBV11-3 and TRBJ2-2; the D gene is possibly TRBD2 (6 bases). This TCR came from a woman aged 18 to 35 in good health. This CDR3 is CASSPWGDTGELFF. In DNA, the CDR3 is TGTGCCAGCAGCCCCTGGGGGGACACCGGGGAGCTGTTTTTT.